The TCR beta chain described here comes from a study of blood T cell repertoires in COVID-19. In the study overall: From T cells, B-cell-depleted T cells, or PBMCs came the material, which was cDNA or gDNA.

Clinical history reported by participants formed the basis on which cohorts were assigned. What the recovered Cohort 3 donors had was two negative PCRs, clearance, or symptom resolution. This CDR3 region has 16 residues. Germline loops: CDR1 SGHAT, CDR2 FQNNGV. J was trimmed by 2 bases and V by 5 bases; bases with no gene match: 10. As originally analysed: Estimation of nucleated cell counts was performed using reference gene primer amplification. Measured with immunoSEQ multiplex PCR; TCRdb has only the in-frame clones, and not every one. V, J and clone size reflect that table, while D and trimming were determined from the DNA. The table records 350,000 to 400,000 clones, roughly nine tenths of them present only once.

Sequenced material: PBMCs or T cells enriched from blood (not recorded which). The rearrangement joins TRBV11-2 to TRBJ2-3; 7 bases fit TRBD2. The receptor was isolated from a young woman who had recovered from COVID-19. CDR3 in DNA: TGTGCCAGCAGCCGGTACGAGCGGGGATACACAGATACGCAGTATTTT. Protein product: CASSRYERGYTDTQYF.